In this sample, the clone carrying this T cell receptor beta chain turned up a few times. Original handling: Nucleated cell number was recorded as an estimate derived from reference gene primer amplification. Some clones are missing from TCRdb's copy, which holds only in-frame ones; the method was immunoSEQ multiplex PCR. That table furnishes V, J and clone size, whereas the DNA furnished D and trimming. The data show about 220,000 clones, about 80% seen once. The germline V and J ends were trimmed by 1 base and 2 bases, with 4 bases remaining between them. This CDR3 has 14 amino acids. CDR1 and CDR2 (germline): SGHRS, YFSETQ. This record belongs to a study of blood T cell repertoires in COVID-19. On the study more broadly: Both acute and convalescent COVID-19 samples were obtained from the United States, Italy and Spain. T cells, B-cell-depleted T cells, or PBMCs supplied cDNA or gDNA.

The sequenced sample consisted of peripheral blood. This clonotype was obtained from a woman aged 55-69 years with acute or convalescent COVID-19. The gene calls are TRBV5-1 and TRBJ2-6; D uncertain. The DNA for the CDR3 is TGCGCCAGCAGCTTGATTACTGGGGCCAACGTCCTGACTTTC. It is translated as CASSLITGANVLTF.